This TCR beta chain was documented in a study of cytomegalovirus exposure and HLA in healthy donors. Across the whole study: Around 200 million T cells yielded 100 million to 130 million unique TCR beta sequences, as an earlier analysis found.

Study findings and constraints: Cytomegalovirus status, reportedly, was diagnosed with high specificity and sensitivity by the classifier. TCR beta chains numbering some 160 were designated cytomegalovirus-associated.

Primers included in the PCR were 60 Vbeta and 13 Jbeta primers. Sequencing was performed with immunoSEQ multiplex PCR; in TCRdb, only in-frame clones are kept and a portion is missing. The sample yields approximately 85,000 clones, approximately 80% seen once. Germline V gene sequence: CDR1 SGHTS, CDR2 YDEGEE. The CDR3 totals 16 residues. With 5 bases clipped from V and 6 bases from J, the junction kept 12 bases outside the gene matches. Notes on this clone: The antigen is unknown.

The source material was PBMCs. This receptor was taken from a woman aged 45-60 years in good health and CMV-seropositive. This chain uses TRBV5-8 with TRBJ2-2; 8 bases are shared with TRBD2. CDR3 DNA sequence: TGTGCCAGCAGTTCCGGCGCGGCGGGAGGCGCCGGGGAGCTGTTTTTT. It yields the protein CASSSGAAGGAGELFF.